This TCR beta chain was captured in a study of blood T cells in healthy people across ages. Regarding the study as a whole: Considered underestimates were the diversity estimates obtained from one million T cells.

Germline CDR1 DFQATT, CDR2 SNEGSKA (reference sequence). V lost 2 bases and J 2 bases, leaving 13 bases between the germline ends. The CDR3 extends over 15 amino acids. This clonotype occurred many times. What it binds is unknown. The second PCR ran about 6 to 12 cycles with a sample-barcoded 5' primer and J-beta primers. A tag from a template-switch adaptor with 12 random nucleotides marked each cDNA molecule. TCRdb processed the 5' RACE reads anew with MiXCR; each CDR3 protein has one entry. The table records approximately 690,000 distinct CDR3 sequences, around 38% of them present only once. V gene TRBV20-1 combines with J gene TRBJ2-1; D is uncertain. The TCR sequence derives from an elderly man in good health. Sample: blood. Here the CDR3 reads CSARLFPLAYNEQFF. The CDR3 region has the DNA TGCAGTGCTAGACTTTTCCCCCTCGCCTACAATGAGCAGTTCTTC.